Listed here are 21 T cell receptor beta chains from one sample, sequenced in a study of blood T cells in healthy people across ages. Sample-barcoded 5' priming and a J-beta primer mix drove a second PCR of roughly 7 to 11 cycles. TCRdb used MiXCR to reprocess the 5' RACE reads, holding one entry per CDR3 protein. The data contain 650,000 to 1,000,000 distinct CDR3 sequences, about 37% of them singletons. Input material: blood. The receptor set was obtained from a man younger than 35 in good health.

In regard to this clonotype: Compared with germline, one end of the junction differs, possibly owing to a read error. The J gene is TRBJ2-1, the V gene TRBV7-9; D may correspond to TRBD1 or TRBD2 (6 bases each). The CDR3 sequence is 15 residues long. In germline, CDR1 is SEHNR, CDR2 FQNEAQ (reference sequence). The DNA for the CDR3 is TGTGCCAGCAACTTAGGGGGGAGCCTAGCCAATGAGCAGTTCTTC. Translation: CASNLGGSLANEQFF.

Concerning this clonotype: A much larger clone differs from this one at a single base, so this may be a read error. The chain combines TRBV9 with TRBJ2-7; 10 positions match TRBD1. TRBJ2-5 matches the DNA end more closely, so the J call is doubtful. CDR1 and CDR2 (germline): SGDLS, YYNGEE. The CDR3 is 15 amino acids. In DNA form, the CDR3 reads TGTGCCAGCAGCCCCAGGGACAGGGGCATTGAGACCCAGTACTTC. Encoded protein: CASSPRDRGIETQYF.

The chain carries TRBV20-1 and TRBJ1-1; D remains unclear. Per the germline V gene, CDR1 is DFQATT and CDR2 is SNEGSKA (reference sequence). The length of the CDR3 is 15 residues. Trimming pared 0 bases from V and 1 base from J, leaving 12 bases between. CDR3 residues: CSARDVGRPNTEAFF. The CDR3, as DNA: TGCAGTGCTAGAGATGTTGGCAGGCCGAACACTGAAGCTTTCTTT.

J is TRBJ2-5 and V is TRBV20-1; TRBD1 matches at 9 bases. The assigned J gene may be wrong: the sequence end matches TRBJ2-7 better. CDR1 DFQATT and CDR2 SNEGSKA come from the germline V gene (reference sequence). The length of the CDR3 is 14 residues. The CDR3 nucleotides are TGCAGTGCTGGTACAGGGGGCACGTCGGACGAGCAGTACTTC. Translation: CSAGTGGTSDEQYF.

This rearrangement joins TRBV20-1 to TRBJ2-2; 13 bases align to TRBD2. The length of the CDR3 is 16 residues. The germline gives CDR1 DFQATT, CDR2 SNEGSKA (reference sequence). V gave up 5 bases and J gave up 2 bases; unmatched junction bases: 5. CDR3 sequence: CSAQTSGGPNTGELFF. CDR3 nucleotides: TGCAGTGCTCAGACTAGCGGGGGGCCTAACACCGGGGAGCTGTTTTTT.

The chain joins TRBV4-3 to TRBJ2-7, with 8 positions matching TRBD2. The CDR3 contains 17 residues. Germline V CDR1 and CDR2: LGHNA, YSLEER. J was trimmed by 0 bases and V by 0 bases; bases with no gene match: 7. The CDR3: CASSQDSLAGFSYEQYF. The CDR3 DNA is TGCGCCAGCAGCCAAGATTCGCTAGCGGGTTTCTCCTACGAGCAGTACTTC.

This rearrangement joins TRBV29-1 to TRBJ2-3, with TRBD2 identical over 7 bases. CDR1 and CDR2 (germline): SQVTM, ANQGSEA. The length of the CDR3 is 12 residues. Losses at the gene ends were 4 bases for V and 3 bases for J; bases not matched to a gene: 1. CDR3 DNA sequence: TGCAGCGTTGGGGAGGGGACAGATACGCAGTATTTT. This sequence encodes CSVGEGTDTQYF.

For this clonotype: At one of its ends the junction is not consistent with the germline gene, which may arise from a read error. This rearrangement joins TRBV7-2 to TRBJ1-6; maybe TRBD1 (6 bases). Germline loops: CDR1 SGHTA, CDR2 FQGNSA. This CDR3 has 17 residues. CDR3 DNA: TGTGCCAGCAGCTTGAATGTCCCCGGAGGGGGACATTCACCCCCCCACTTT. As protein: CASSLNVPGGGHSPPHF. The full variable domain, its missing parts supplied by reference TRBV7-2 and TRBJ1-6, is GAGVSQSPSNKVTEKGKDVELRCDPISGHTALYWYRQSLGQGLEFLIYFQGNSAPDKSGLPSDRFSAERTGGSVSTLTIQRTQQEDSAVYLCASSLNVPGGGHSPPHFGNGTRLTVT.

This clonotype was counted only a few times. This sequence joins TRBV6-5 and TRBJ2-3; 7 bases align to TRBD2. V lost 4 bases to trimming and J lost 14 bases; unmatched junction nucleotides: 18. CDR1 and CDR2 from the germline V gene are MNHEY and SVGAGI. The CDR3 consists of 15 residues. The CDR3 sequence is CASSSAGLSIFHWYF. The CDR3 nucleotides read TGTGCCAGCAGTTCTGCGGGACTATCTATTTTTCATTGGTATTTT.

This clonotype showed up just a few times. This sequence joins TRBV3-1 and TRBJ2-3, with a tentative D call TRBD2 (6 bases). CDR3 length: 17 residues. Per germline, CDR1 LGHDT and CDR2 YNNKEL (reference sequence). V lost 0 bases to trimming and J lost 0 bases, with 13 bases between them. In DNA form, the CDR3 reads TGTGCCAGCAGCCAAGATTGGACGGGGGATAGCACAGATACGCAGTATTTT. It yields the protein CASSQDWTGDSTDTQYF.

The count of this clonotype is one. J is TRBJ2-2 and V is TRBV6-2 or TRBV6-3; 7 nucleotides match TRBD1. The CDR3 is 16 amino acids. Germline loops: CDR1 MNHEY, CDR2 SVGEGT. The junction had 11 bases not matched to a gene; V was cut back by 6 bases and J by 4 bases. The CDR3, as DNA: TGTGCCAGCAGGCCTGGGGACAGCGGTGGCACCGGGGAGCTGTTTTTT. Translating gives CASRPGDSGGTGELFF.

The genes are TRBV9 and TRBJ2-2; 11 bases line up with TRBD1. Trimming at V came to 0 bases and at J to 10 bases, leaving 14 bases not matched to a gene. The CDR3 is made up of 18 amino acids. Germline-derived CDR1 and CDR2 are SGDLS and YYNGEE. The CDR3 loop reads CASSVEPSGTGGSAELFF. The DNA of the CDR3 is TGTGCCAGCAGCGTAGAACCCTCCGGGACAGGGGGTTCCGCGGAGCTGTTTTTT.

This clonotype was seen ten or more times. The CDR3, as DNA: TGTGCCAGCAGTTCGCTGGGGAGGAACACTGAAGCTTTCTTT. It specifies CASSSLGRNTEAFF. This chain connects TRBV12-3 or TRBV12-4 to TRBJ1-1; D unclear. V lost 4 bases and J lost 1, with 10 bases in between. The CDR3 covers 14 residues.

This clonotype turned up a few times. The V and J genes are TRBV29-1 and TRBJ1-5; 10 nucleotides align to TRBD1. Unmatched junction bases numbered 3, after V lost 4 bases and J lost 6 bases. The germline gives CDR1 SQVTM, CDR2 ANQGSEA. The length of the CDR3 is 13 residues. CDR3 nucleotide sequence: TGCAGCGTTGGACAGGGGGCAAGTCAGCCCCAGCATTTT. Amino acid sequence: CSVGQGASQPQHF.

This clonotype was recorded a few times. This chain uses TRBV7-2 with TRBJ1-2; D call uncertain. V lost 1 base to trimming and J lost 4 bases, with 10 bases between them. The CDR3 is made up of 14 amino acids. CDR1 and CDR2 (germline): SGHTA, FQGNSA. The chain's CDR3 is CASSLDKQTYGYTF. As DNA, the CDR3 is TGTGCCAGCAGCTTAGATAAGCAGACCTATGGCTACACCTTC.

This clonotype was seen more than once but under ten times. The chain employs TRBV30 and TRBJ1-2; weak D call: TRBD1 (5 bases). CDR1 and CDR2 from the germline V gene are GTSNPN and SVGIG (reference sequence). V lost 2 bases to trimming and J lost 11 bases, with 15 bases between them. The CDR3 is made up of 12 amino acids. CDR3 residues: CAWSPGRGGYTF. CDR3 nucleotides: TGTGCCTGGAGTCCGGGAAGGGGAGGTTACACCTTC.

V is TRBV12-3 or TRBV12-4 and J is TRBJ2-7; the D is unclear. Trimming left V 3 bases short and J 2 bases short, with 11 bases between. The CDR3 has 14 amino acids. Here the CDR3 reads CASSFSAVPYEQYF. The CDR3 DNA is TGTGCCAGCAGTTTCTCGGCAGTTCCCTACGAGCAGTACTTC.

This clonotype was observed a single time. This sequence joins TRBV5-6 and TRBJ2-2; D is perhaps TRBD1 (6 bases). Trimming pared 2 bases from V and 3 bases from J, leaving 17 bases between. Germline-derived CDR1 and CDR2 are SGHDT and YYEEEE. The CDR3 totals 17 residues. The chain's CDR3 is CASSLLGAGYDTGELFF. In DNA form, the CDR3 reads TGTGCCAGCAGCTTATTGGGGGCAGGCTACGACACCGGGGAGCTGTTTTTT.

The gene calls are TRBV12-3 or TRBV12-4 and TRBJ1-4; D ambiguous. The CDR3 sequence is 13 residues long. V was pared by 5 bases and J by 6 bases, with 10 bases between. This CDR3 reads CASSVGGYEKLFF. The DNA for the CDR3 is TGTGCCAGCAGTGTTGGCGGGTATGAAAAACTGTTTTTT.

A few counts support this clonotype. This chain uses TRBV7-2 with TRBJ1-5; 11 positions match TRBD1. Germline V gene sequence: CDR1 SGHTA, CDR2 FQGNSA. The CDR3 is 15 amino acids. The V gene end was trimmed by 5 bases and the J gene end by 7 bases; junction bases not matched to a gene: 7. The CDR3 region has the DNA TGTGCCAGCAGCCGGGGGGGACAGGGGGGACAGCCCCAGCATTTT. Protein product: CASSRGGQGGQPQHF.

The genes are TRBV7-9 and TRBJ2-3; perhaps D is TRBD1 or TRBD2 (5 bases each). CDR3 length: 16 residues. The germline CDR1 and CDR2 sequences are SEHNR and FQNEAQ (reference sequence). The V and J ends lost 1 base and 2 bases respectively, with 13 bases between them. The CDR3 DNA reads TGTGCCAGCAGCTTAGACGAGGGGCGAAACACAGATACGCAGTATTTT. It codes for CASSLDEGRNTDTQYF.